The entry below gives a single TCR beta chain sequence along with its context. TCRdb's table, derived via immunoSEQ multiplex PCR, lists solely in-frame clones and lacks some. The sample yields approximately 150,000 clones, 90% to 95% seen once. The entry originates in a study of control samples from healthy donors and cancer patients. The germline gives CDR1 MDHEN, CDR2 SYDVKM. The length of the CDR3 is 17 residues. After removal of 7 bases from V and 8 bases from J, the junction contained 16 bases not matched to a gene. Specimen: blood. This rearrangement joins TRBV28 to TRBJ2-2, with 10 positions matching TRBD2. This sequence originates from a young woman in good health. CDR3 protein: CASTSPGELAGVGELFF. Here the CDR3 DNA reads TGTGCCAGCACCTCCCCTGGTGAGCTAGCGGGAGTTGGGGAGCTGTTTTTT.